Below, 24 T cell receptor beta chains from the same sample are listed, as sequenced in a study of T cell responses to AZD1222 COVID-19 vaccine. Profiled with immunoSEQ multiplex PCR; TCRdb holds only in-frame clones, not every one. The sample shows 95,000 to 150,000 clones, roughly 90% of them seen only once. Sample: peripheral blood, taken on day 0 of AZD1222 vaccination. The receptors shown here come from an adult in good health.

The rearrangement uses TRBV28 and TRBJ1-1, with TRBD1 matching 10 bases. Looked up from germline, CDR1 is MDHEN and CDR2 is SYDVKM. V trimming: 7 bases; J trimming: 5 bases; junction bases outside the gene matches: 1. The CDR3 consists of 12 residues. CDR3 sequence: CASKGQGTEAFF. CDR3 bases: TGTGCCAGCAAGGGACAGGGGACTGAAGCTTTCTTT.

The rearrangement joins TRBV6-5 to TRBJ1-2; no clear D. The germline V gene encodes CDR1 MNHEY and CDR2 SVGAGI. This CDR3 region has 14 residues. Trimming pared 2 bases from V and 7 bases from J, leaving 14 bases between. The chain's CDR3 is CASSYLSTLSGYTF. DNA of the CDR3: TGTGCCAGCAGTTACCTTTCGACACTTTCTGGCTACACCTTC.

This clone occurred a few times. The genes are TRBV5-1 and TRBJ2-2, with 11 nucleotides matching TRBD2. The CDR3 totals 15 residues. The V and J ends lost 4 bases and 7 bases, in that order; junction bases with no gene match: 6. Germline lookup yields CDR1 SGHRS and CDR2 YFSETQ. The CDR3 bases are TGCGCCAGCAGCCCACTAGCGGGAGTCGACGGGGAGCTGTTTTTT. This gives the protein CASSPLAGVDGELFF.

The chain carries TRBV5-1 and TRBJ1-4; possible D gene TRBD1, 5 bases. V lost 2 bases, J lost 8 bases, and 13 bases lay in between. The CDR3 length is 14 residues. Looked up from germline, CDR1 is SGHRS and CDR2 is YFSETQ. The CDR3 reads CASSLSGVWEKLFF. CDR3 nucleotides: TGCGCCAGCAGCTTATCGGGGGTTTGGGAAAAACTGTTTTTT.

This rearrangement joins TRBV18 to TRBJ1-1; maybe TRBD1 (5 bases). The CDR3 has 13 residues. V was pared by 6 bases and J by 1 base, with 9 bases between. Per germline, CDR1 KGHSH and CDR2 LQKENI. In DNA, the CDR3 is TGTGCCAGCTCCCGCGGACAGAACACTGAAGCTTTCTTT. It codes for CASSRGQNTEAFF.

This chain uses TRBV5-1 with TRBJ2-5; TRBD2 aligns across 13 bases. V was clipped by 4 bases and J by 2 bases; unmatched bases: 5. Germline CDR1 and CDR2: SGHRS and YFSETQ. This CDR3 has 16 residues. CDR3 nucleotides: TGCGCCAGCAGCCCCGGGACTAGCGGGGTTCAAGAGACCCAGTACTTC. Translated: CASSPGTSGVQETQYF.

The V call is TRBV27, the J call TRBJ2-5; D remains ambiguous. This CDR3 has 14 residues. Germline CDR1 MNHEY, CDR2 SMNVEV (reference sequence). The germline V and J ends were trimmed by 6 bases and 3 bases, with 14 bases remaining between them. Here the CDR3 reads CASRKGGLKETQYF. The CDR3 nucleotides read TGTGCCAGCAGAAAGGGTGGGCTCAAAGAGACCCAGTACTTC.

The V gene is TRBV5-6, the J gene TRBJ2-6, with D perhaps TRBD1 (5 bases). Trimming removed 1 base from V and 1 base from J, with 15 bases in between. Per germline, CDR1 SGHDT and CDR2 YYEEEE. The CDR3 is 18 residues long. CDR3 DNA: TGTGCCAGCAGCTTGAAAGCAGGGCTCCCTTCTGGGGCCAACGTCCTGACTTTC. It translates to CASSLKAGLPSGANVLTF.

The CDR3 DNA is TGTGCCTGGAGGATTACCTCCCTCTACACCTTC. Translated: CAWRITSLYTF. V is TRBV30 and J is TRBJ1-2; D remains ambiguous. CDR1 is GTSNPN and CDR2 is SVGIG in the germline V gene (reference sequence). The CDR3 is made up of 11 amino acids. Between the trimmed V and J ends, which lost 3 bases and 10 bases, there was a span of 12 bases.

The chain recombines TRBV30 with TRBJ2-3; 10 nucleotides align to TRBD2. With 3 bases clipped from V and 0 bases from J, the junction kept 3 bases outside the gene matches. The CDR3 has 15 amino acids. The germline V gene has CDR1 GTSNPN and CDR2 SVGIG (reference sequence). CDR3 nucleotide sequence: TGTGCCTGGAGACTAGCGGGGTCTAGCACAGATACGCAGTATTTT. Translation: CAWRLAGSSTDTQYF.

The chain employs TRBV18 and TRBJ1-1; D is unclear. The germline gives CDR1 KGHSH, CDR2 LQKENI. V was cut by 6 bases and J by 2 bases, with 4 bases left in between. The length of the CDR3 is 11 residues. The CDR3 DNA sequence: TGTGCCAGCTCCCTCAACACTGAAGCTTTCTTT. Translating gives CASSLNTEAFF.

The V gene is TRBV5-1, the J gene TRBJ2-2, with 8 bases lining up with TRBD1. CDR1 and CDR2 from the germline V gene are SGHRS and YFSETQ. This CDR3 is built from 16 residues. J was trimmed by 3 bases and V by 3 bases; bases with no gene match: 7. The CDR3 coding sequence is TGCGCCAGCAGCTCCGGACAGGGTAGGGACACCGGGGAGCTGTTTTTT. Residues: CASSSGQGRDTGELFF.

V usage is TRBV5-1 and J usage is TRBJ1-1; the D gene is possibly TRBD1 (5 bases). V was pared by 0 bases and J by 8 bases, with 8 bases between. This CDR3 comprises 12 residues. CDR1 and CDR2 from the germline V gene are SGHRS and YFSETQ. This CDR3 is CASSLEGQEAFF. The CDR3 nucleotides read TGCGCCAGCAGCTTGGAGGGGCAGGAAGCTTTCTTT.

The rearrangement uses TRBV30 and TRBJ1-2; D perhaps matches TRBD1 (5 bases). From germline, CDR1 is GTSNPN and CDR2 SVGIG (reference sequence). V gave up 6 bases and J gave up 1 base, with 21 bases separating them. The CDR3 runs to 16 residues. The CDR3 region has the DNA TGTGCCTGCCTCGTGAGCGGAGGGGACGGTAACTATGGCTACACCTTC. Protein sequence: CACLVSGGDGNYGYTF.

The chain carries TRBV19 and TRBJ1-2; 10 nucleotides align to TRBD1. J gave up 5 bases and V 10 bases, and 7 bases lay outside the gene matches. Germline V gene sequence: CDR1 LNHDA, CDR2 SQIVND (reference sequence). The CDR3 is 13 amino acids. The DNA for the CDR3 is TGTGCCACTACCGGGACAGGGGTTTATGGCTACACCTTC. It translates to CATTGTGVYGYTF.

The chain recombines TRBV2 with TRBJ2-2; no clear D gene. The CDR3 covers 15 residues. The germline CDR1 and CDR2 sequences are SNHLY and FYNNEI. V was pared by 0 bases and J by 1 base, with 6 bases between. CDR3 region: CASSEALRNTGELFF. As DNA, the CDR3 is TGTGCCAGCAGTGAAGCACTTAGGAACACCGGGGAGCTGTTTTTT.

The CDR3 DNA reads TGCGCCAGCAGCCCCGGACAGGAGATTAACGGACAGCCCCAGCATTTT. Translated, it gives CASSPGQEINGQPQHF. J is TRBJ1-5 and V is TRBV5-1, with 7 bases that match TRBD1. The CDR3 length is 16 residues. J was trimmed by 7 bases and V by 4 bases; bases with no gene match: 14. Germline CDR1 and CDR2: SGHRS and YFSETQ.

This clone was counted a single time. This sequence joins TRBV27 and TRBJ2-1, with 8 bases identical to TRBD1. This CDR3 is built from 19 residues. Unmatched junction bases numbered 15, after V lost 5 bases and J lost 0 bases. Germline CDR1 and CDR2: MNHEY and SMNVEV (reference sequence). The CDR3 DNA sequence: TGTGCCAGCAGTACAACACTCCCCGGACAGGGAAGCTCCTACAATGAGCAGTTCTTC. Translating gives CASSTTLPGQGSSYNEQFF.

J is TRBJ1-1 and V is TRBV5-1; no clear D. The CDR3 runs 13 residues. CDR1 is SGHRS and CDR2 is YFSETQ in the germline V gene. V lost 0 bases and J 5 bases, leaving 8 bases between the germline ends. CDR3 coding DNA: TGCGCCAGCAGCTTGGGGTGGGATACTGAAGCTTTCTTT. Protein product: CASSLGWDTEAFF.

The chain links TRBV5-1 to TRBJ2-3; TRBD2 matches 9 bases. The junction had 9 bases not matched to a gene; V was cut back by 4 bases and J by 6 bases. This CDR3 is built from 15 residues. CDR1 is SGHRS and CDR2 is YFSETQ in the germline V gene. Here the CDR3 reads CASSRPSGTGDTQYF. Written as DNA, the CDR3 is TGCGCCAGCAGCCGCCCTAGCGGGACCGGGGATACGCAGTATTTT.

The J gene is TRBJ2-5, the V gene TRBV20-1; no definite D call. The germline V and J ends were trimmed by 3 bases and 5 bases, with 4 bases remaining between them. Germline assignment: CDR1 DFQATT and CDR2 SNEGSKA (reference sequence). This CDR3 spans 10 amino acids. This CDR3 is CSASMETQYF. The CDR3 DNA sequence: TGCAGTGCTAGTATGGAGACCCAGTACTTC.

This chain links TRBV6-5 with TRBJ1-1; D might be TRBD1 (5 bases). Germline assignment: CDR1 MNHEY and CDR2 SVGAGI. This CDR3 contains 12 residues. V lost 0 bases, J lost 10 bases, and 9 bases lay in between. CDR3 nucleotide sequence: TGTGCCAGCAGTTACTCTGGGGGGGGAGCTTTCTTT. This gives the protein CASSYSGGGAFF.

This chain links TRBV3-1 (or the pseudogene TRBV3-2) with TRBJ1-4; weak D call: TRBD1 (6 bases). The CDR3 sequence is 16 residues long. The germline CDR1 and CDR2 sequences are LGHDT and YNNKEL (reference sequence). The V end was cut by 2 bases, the J end by 0 bases, with 10 bases between. The CDR3 DNA follows: TGTGCCAGCAGCCAATACAGGACAGCAACTAATGAAAAACTGTTTTTT. Translated: CASSQYRTATNEKLFF.

The chain employs TRBV5-1 and TRBJ2-3; unclear D gene. Germline V lookup: CDR1 SGHRS, CDR2 YFSETQ. Trimming removed 1 base at V and 4 bases at J, with 10 bases between. The CDR3 has 14 residues. This CDR3 reads CASSLLPTPDTQYF. The CDR3, as DNA: TGCGCCAGCAGCTTGTTACCTACACCAGATACGCAGTATTTT.